This T cell receptor beta chain was sequenced for a study of tissue T cells after allogeneic stem cell transplantation. Study observations and caveats: Blood and spleen captured only part of the tissue TCR repertoire. Sampling depth was limited, and the cohort was small and clinically varied. TCR repertoires tracked anatomic similarity, regardless of disease or transplant status.

The length of the CDR3 is 14 residues. Germline-derived CDR1 and CDR2 are FNHDT and SITEND (reference sequence). Trimming left V 4 bases short and J 2 bases short, with 12 bases between. The time point is: mouse harvest day 14 after allogeneic transplant. The graft held 10^6 splenic CD5+ T cells and 10^7 T-cell-depleted bone marrow cells. Sequencing of TCRbeta CDR3 at survey depth gave sequences and template counts. TCRdb's copy holds only in-frame clones and misses some; the assay was immunoSEQ multiplex PCR. The sample has several thousand clones; less than 40% are singletons. This clone is judged medium-sized. Its antigen is as yet unknown. The genes and germline here are from mouse. Read coverage stops 1 residue before the CDR3 terminus; the germline J gene supplies the remainder.

The TCR sequence derives from a female BALB/c mouse given C57BL/6 T cells with graft-versus-host disease after an allogeneic hematopoietic cell transplant. The sequencing input was skin. This chain joins TRBV19 and TRBJ1-2; maybe TRBD1 (6 bases). This CDR3 is CASSPGTLNSDYTF. The CDR3 bases that were read are TGTGCCAGCAGTCCCGGGACACTTAACTCCGACTACACC.